This T cell receptor (beta chain) is from a study of shared clonotypes between healthy human individuals. Sequencing used immunoSEQ multiplex PCR; TCRdb keeps in-frame clones, though not all of them. The sample contains 550,000 to 700,000 clones, approximately 73% of which appear only once. Germline V gene data show CDR1 as SGHKS and CDR2 as YYEKEE (reference sequence). The ends were cut back, 0 bases at V and 0 bases at J, with 10 bases in the middle. This CDR3 has 16 amino acids. The material sequenced was memory CD4+ T cells sorted from blood. The subset here: CD45RA-negative fraction. The sequence came from a woman in her twenties or thirties in good health. This chain uses TRBV5-5 with TRBJ2-1; maybe TRBD1 (5 bases). CDR3 sequence (DNA): TGTGCCAGCAGCTTGGAACAGGTCTACTCCTACAATGAGCAGTTCTTC. Protein product: CASSLEQVYSYNEQFF.